Detailed here is one T cell receptor beta chain. Its cognate antigen is unknown. This sample was included in a study of T cell responses to AZD1222 COVID-19 vaccine. Only in-frame clones appear in the TCRdb table, and some are missing; sequencing was by immunoSEQ multiplex PCR. The repertoire includes over 100,000 clones, about 90% of them detected once, and 8% to 9% sits in the top ten. Study findings and constraints: Close to half of all spike-specific TCRs reportedly target regions of the variants that are unmutated. Repertoire sampling happened only post peak T cell response. Possibly, clonal diversity was underestimated; donors were largely white British and included more females.

The clonotype comes from an adult in good health. Sequenced material: peripheral blood, taken on day 0 of AZD1222 vaccination.

DNA for the CDR3: TGTGCCAGCAGCTTAGCGACCGGGAAGCAGGCTTCCTTCTATGGCTACACCTTC. Translated, it gives CASSLATGKQASFYGYTF. The chain links TRBV7-2 to TRBJ1-2; unclear D gene. V lost 0 bases and J 4 bases, leaving 21 bases between the germline ends. CDR3 length: 18 residues. Germline CDR1 reads SGHTA; CDR2 reads FQGNSA.